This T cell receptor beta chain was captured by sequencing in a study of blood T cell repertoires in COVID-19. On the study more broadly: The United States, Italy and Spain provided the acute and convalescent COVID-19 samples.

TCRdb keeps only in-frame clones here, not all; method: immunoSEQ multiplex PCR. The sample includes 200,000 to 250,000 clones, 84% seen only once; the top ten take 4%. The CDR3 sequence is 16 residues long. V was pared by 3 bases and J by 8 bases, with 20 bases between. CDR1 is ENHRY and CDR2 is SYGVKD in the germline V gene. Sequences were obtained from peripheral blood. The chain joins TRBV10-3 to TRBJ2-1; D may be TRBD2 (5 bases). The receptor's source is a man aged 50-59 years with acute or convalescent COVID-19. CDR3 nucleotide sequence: TGTGCCATCAGTGAACAAGACTGGACTCCTCGGGATGAGCAGTTCTTC. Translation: CAISEQDWTPRDEQFF.